This entry lists 4 T cell receptor beta chains sequenced from one sample in a study of blood T cell repertoires in COVID-19. This table comes from immunoSEQ multiplex PCR, and its TCRdb copy is limited to in-frame clones, with some not included. Altogether about 370,000 clones are present, about 87% being singletons, with the ten largest covering 10%. What was sequenced was peripheral blood. These receptors originate from a woman in her twenties or thirties with COVID-19, enrolled during active disease.

The chain has TRBV14 and TRBJ2-3; TRBD2 aligns across 10 bases. The ends lost 1 base at V and 2 bases at J; junction bases unmatched: 6. This CDR3 is built from 17 residues. From germline, CDR1 is SGHDN and CDR2 FVKESK. CDR3 amino acids: CASSQVPSGRATDTQYF. In nucleotides, the CDR3 is TGTGCCAGCAGCCAAGTCCCCAGCGGGAGGGCCACAGATACGCAGTATTTT.

This rearrangement joins TRBV4-1 to TRBJ2-7, with a tentative D call TRBD1 (6 bases). The ends were cut back, 1 base at V and 0 bases at J, with 16 bases in the middle. CDR1 MGHRA and CDR2 YSYEKL come from the germline V gene. CDR3 length: 17 amino acids. CDR3 residues: CASSQVMRGTISYEQYF. CDR3 in DNA: TGCGCCAGCAGCCAAGTCATGAGGGGGACCATCTCCTACGAGCAGTACTTC.

This clone was counted a single time. The chain couples TRBV3-1 (or the pseudogene TRBV3-2) to TRBJ2-7, with 11 bases lining up with TRBD1. The length of the CDR3 is 16 residues. Losses at the gene ends were 0 bases for V and 2 bases for J; bases not matched to a gene: 3. CDR1 is LGHDT and CDR2 is YNNKEL in the germline V gene (reference sequence). Here the CDR3 reads CASSQEPDRGPYEQYF. DNA for the CDR3: TGTGCCAGCAGCCAAGAGCCGGACAGGGGGCCCTACGAGCAGTACTTC.

The CDR3 bases are TGCAGCGTTGACGGTGGGGCCAACGTCCTGACTTTC. Its translation: CSVDGGANVLTF. The rearrangement uses TRBV29-1 and TRBJ2-6; the D is unclear. Trimming took off 3 bases at V and 3 bases at J, with 3 bases between the two ends. CDR3 length: 12 residues. CDR1 and CDR2 from the germline V gene are SQVTM and ANQGSEA.